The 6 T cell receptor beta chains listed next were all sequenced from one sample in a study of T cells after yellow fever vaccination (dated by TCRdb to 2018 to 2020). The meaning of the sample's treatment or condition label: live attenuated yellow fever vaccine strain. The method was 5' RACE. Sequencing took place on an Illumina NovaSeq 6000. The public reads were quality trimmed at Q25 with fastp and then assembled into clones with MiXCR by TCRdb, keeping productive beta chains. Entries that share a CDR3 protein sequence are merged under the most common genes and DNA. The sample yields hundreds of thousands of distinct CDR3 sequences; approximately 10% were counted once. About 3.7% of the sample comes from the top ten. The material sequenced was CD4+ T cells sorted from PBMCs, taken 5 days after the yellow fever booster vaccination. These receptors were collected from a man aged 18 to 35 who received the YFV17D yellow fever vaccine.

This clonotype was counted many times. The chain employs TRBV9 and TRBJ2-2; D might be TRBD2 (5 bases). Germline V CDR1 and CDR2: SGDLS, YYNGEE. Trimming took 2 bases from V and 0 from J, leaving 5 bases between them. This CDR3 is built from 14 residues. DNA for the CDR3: TGTGCCAGCAGCGTCGGGGCGAACACCGGGGAGCTGTTTTTT. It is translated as CASSVGANTGELFF.

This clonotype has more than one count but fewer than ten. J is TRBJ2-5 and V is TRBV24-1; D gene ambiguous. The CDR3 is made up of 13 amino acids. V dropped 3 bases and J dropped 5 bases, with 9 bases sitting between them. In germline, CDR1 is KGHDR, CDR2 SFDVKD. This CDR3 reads CATSDIEKETQYF. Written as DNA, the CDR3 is TGTGCCACCAGTGATATTGAAAAGGAGACCCAGTACTTC.

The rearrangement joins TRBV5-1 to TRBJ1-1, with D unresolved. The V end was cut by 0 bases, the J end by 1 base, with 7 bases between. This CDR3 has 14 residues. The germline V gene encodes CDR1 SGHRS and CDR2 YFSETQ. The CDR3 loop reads CASSLEQKNTEAFF. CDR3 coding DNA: TGCGCCAGCAGCTTGGAACAGAAGAACACTGAAGCTTTCTTT.

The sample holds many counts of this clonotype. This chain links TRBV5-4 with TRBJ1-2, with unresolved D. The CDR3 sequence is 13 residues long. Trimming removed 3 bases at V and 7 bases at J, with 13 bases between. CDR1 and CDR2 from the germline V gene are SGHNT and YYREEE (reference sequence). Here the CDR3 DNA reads TGTGCCAGCAGCTGGCCCGGGTGGGGTGGCTACACCTTC. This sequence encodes CASSWPGWGGYTF.

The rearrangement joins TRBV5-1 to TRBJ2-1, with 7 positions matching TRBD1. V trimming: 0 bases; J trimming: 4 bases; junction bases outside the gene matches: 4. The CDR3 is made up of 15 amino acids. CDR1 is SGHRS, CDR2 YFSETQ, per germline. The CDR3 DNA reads TGCGCCAGCAGCTTGGCGGGACAGCTTTACAATGAGCAGTTCTTC. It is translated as CASSLAGQLYNEQFF.

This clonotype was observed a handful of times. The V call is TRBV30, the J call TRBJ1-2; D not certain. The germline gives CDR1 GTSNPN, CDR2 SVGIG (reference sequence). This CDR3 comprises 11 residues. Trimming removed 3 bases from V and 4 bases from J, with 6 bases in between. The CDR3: CAWSVLYGYTF. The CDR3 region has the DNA TGTGCCTGGAGCGTCCTCTATGGCTACACCTTC.